The 15 T cell receptor beta chains listed next were all sequenced from one sample in a study of cytomegalovirus exposure and HLA in healthy donors. The PCR was carried out with 60 Vbeta primers and 13 Jbeta primers. The table came from immunoSEQ multiplex PCR; TCRdb's copy has only in-frame clones and leaves some out. The profile shows over 70,000 clones, over 75% of them singletons. Sequences were obtained from PBMCs. The receptors originated from a young man in good health and CMV-seronegative.

This clone was picked up one time. CDR3 loop: CASTRLLNTEAFF. The CDR3 bases are TGCGCCAGCACGCGACTTTTGAACACTGAAGCTTTCTTT. The J gene is TRBJ1-1, the V gene TRBV4-1, with D unresolved. The CDR3 spans 13 residues. V dropped 7 bases and J dropped 0 bases, with 9 bases sitting between them. Germline V gene lookup returns CDR1 MGHRA and CDR2 YSYEKL.

This chain joins TRBV2 and TRBJ1-5; 9 bases agree with TRBD1. The germline V gene has CDR1 SNHLY and CDR2 FYNNEI. The CDR3 is made up of 15 amino acids. The trim removed 4 bases at V and 0 bases at J, leaving 1 base unmatched. The CDR3 DNA sequence: TGTGCCAGCAGTGGGACAGGGGATAGCAATCAGCCCCAGCATTTT. This encodes CASSGTGDSNQPQHF.

V is TRBV6-4 and J is TRBJ2-7; D perhaps matches TRBD1 (6 bases). The CDR3 contains 15 residues. The V end was cut by 4 bases, the J end by 3 bases, with 16 bases between. Germline assignment: CDR1 MRHNA and CDR2 SNTAGT. The CDR3 is CASSALTGLSYEQYF. In DNA form, the CDR3 reads TGTGCCAGCAGTGCCCTTACAGGGCTCAGCTACGAGCAGTACTTC.

This chain joins TRBV21-1 and TRBJ2-5; TRBD2, the table's D call, was not compared with the DNA. TRBV21-1 is listed as a pseudogene. The CDR3 contains 14 residues. CDR3 sequence reads: CASSMEPGGETQYF. The DNA of the CDR3 is TGTGCCAGCAGCATGGAGCCGGGGGGGGAGACCCAGTACTTC.

The rearrangement links TRBV5-1 to TRBJ1-3; D is perhaps TRBD1 (6 bases). With 1 base removed from V and 6 bases from J, the gap between germline ends came to 14 bases. The CDR3 runs 15 residues. Germline values: CDR1 SGHRS, CDR2 YFSETQ. Here the CDR3 reads CASSLSPDSENTIYF. The CDR3 region has the DNA TGCGCCAGCAGCTTGTCCCCGGACAGCGAAAACACCATATATTTT.

This chain links TRBV5-4 with TRBJ1-3; 7 positions match TRBD1. V gave up 4 bases and J gave up 0 bases; unmatched junction bases: 4. The germline CDR1 and CDR2 sequences are SGHNT and YYREEE (reference sequence). The CDR3 spans 15 residues. The chain's CDR3 is CASSPRTGSGNTIYF. The CDR3 DNA reads TGTGCCAGCAGCCCCCGGACAGGCTCTGGAAACACCATATATTTT.

This clone has a handful of counts. The CDR3 spells CAIRKTSGDAGDEQFF. In DNA, the CDR3 is TGTGCCATCAGGAAGACTAGCGGGGACGCCGGGGATGAGCAGTTCTTC. The rearrangement joins TRBV10-3 to TRBJ2-1, with TRBD2 matching 11 bases. The CDR3 is 16 amino acids. V lost 6 bases and J lost 8; bases outside the gene matches: 12. Germline V CDR1 and CDR2: ENHRY, SYGVKD.

V usage is TRBV6-6 and J usage is TRBJ2-5; maybe TRBD1 (6 bases). This CDR3 is 14 amino acids long. Germline V CDR1 and CDR2: MNHNY, SVGAGI (reference sequence). V was trimmed by 0 bases and J by 6 bases, leaving 11 bases between them. CDR3 residues: CASSYSAGVKTQYF. The DNA of the CDR3 is TGTGCCAGCAGTTACTCGGCAGGGGTAAAGACCCAGTACTTC.

The CDR3 DNA reads TGCGCCAGCAGCCAGTTGCGGGTAGGAAGCACAGATACGCAGTATTTT. Its protein is CASSQLRVGSTDTQYF. The chain carries TRBV4-1 and TRBJ2-3; perhaps TRBD2 as D (5 bases). V dropped 3 bases and J dropped 0 bases, with 13 bases sitting between them. The CDR3 consists of 16 residues. Germline V gene data show CDR1 as MGHRA and CDR2 as YSYEKL.

This chain joins TRBV9 and TRBJ2-5; D may be TRBD1 (5 bases). This CDR3 contains 13 residues. Between the trimmed V and J ends, which lost 0 bases and 3 bases, there was a span of 6 bases. Germline V lookup: CDR1 SGDLS, CDR2 YYNGEE. CDR3 sequence: CASSVAREETQYF. The DNA of the CDR3 is TGTGCCAGCAGCGTAGCCAGGGAAGAGACCCAGTACTTC.

The J gene is TRBJ1-3, the V gene TRBV25-1, with TRBD1 identical over 10 bases. The germline V gene has CDR1 MGHDK and CDR2 SYGVNS. V lost 4 bases to trimming and J lost 4 bases; unmatched junction nucleotides: 13. CDR3 length: 18 amino acids. The CDR3 DNA reads as TGTGCCAGCAGTGTAATAGGGGACAGGGGTGATCTGGGAAACACCATATATTTT. It is translated as CASSVIGDRGDLGNTIYF. The full variable domain, in which reference TRBV25-1 and TRBJ1-3 provide the parts outside the CDR3, is EADIYQTPRYLVIGTGKKITLECSQTMGHDKMYWYQQDPGMELHLIHYSYGVNSTEKGDLSSESTVSRIRTEHFPLTLESARPSHTSQYLCASSVIGDRGDLGNTIYFGEGSWLTVV.

This chain links TRBV6-1 with TRBJ1-3; D not certain. Germline CDR1 is MNHNS and CDR2 is SASEGT. V lost 0 bases, J lost 0 bases, and 6 bases lay in between. This CDR3 comprises 15 residues. The CDR3 protein is CASSEAAPSGNTIYF. Written as DNA, the CDR3 is TGTGCCAGCAGTGAAGCGGCACCCTCTGGAAACACCATATATTTT.

This clone was counted a few times. The chain links TRBV10-3 to TRBJ2-7, with D tentatively TRBD1 (5 bases). V lost 0 bases, J lost 2 bases, and 11 bases lay in between. The germline V gene encodes CDR1 ENHRY and CDR2 SYGVKD. The CDR3 runs 15 residues. The CDR3 DNA sequence: TGTGCCATCAGTGAGTCGAAAGGGGTTCCCTACGAGCAGTACTTC. This translates into CAISESKGVPYEQYF.

This chain links TRBV4-2 with TRBJ1-5; no clear D. Germline V gene data show CDR1 as LGHNA and CDR2 as YNFKEQ. The V end was cut by 4 bases, the J end by 4 bases, with 11 bases between. The CDR3 runs to 14 residues. This chain's CDR3 is CASSPMYGNQPQHF. The CDR3 DNA reads as TGTGCCAGCAGCCCAATGTACGGTAATCAGCCCCAGCATTTT.

This chain uses TRBV4-1 with TRBJ1-5; D unresolved. This CDR3 is built from 16 residues. The V gene lost 4 bases and the J gene lost 4 bases, with 17 bases spanning the gap. Germline CDR1 is MGHRA and CDR2 is YSYEKL. The CDR3 DNA sequence: TGCGCCAGCAGCCCCGAGGGAAACAGCCCGAATCAGCCCCAGCATTTT. Its protein product is CASSPEGNSPNQPQHF.